The clone carrying this TCR beta chain was counted ten times or more. This sample was taken from a study of T cells after yellow fever vaccination. In TCRdb, the 5' RACE reads were re-called with MiXCR into one record per CDR3 protein. The table records about 68,000 distinct CDR3 sequences, less than 8.5% of them present only once. This receptor was taken from a young man who received the YFV17D yellow fever vaccine. Sequences were derived from CD8+ T cells sorted from PBMCs, sampled 35 to 50 days after the first yellow fever vaccination.

The chain's CDR3 is CASRGAWQQETQYF. CDR3 nucleotides: TGTGCCAGCAGGGGGGCTTGGCAGCAAGAGACCCAGTACTTC. The chain has TRBV12-3 or TRBV12-4 and TRBJ2-5; D perhaps matches TRBD1 (6 bases). Trimming removed 6 bases from V and 2 bases from J, with 13 bases in between. The CDR3 length is 14 residues.